The 26 T cell receptor beta chains reported below all come from one sample, sequenced in a study of regulatory T cells in long-lasting Graves disease. The time point: persistent/refractory GD, antithyroid drugs over 5 years with positive TRAb. RNA isolated from PBMCs was used to make the TCR library. Building of the TCR beta libraries involved iRepertoire HTBI primers and Arm-PCR of CDR3 regions. From the multiplex PCR reads, TCRdb called clonotypes with MiXCR, one entry per CDR3 protein. The table has hundreds of thousands of distinct CDR3 sequences, about 32% seen once. This specimen was peripheral blood mononuclear cells (PBMCs), taken when the disease was refractory, from a patient treated with antithyroid drugs. These receptors were taken from a female donor with Graves disease.

This clonotype appeared a single time. V gene TRBV5-1 combines with J gene TRBJ2-2, with 10 bases aligning to TRBD2. This CDR3 contains 15 residues. CDR1 and CDR2 (germline): SGHRS, YFSETQ. V lost 0 bases and J lost 6; bases outside the gene matches: 2. The CDR3 bases are TGCGCCAGCAGCTTGGTCCTAGCGGGAGCCGGGGAGCTGTTTTTT. It specifies CASSLVLAGAGELFF.

This clonotype was counted a few times. The CDR3 loop is CASSYRLNRDYYGYTF. CDR3 coding DNA: TGTGCCAGCAGTTATCGGTTAAACAGGGATTACTATGGCTACACCTTC. The chain links TRBV6-2 or TRBV6-3 to TRBJ1-2; maybe TRBD1 (6 bases). Per germline, CDR1 MNHEY and CDR2 SVGEGT. Deletions cut 3 bases from V and 3 bases from J, with 17 bases between. The CDR3 totals 16 residues.

The chain recombines TRBV27 with TRBJ2-7; 9 nucleotides agree with TRBD2. V was clipped by 6 bases and J by 3 bases; unmatched bases: 6. This CDR3 spans 14 amino acids. Germline-derived CDR1 and CDR2 are MNHEY and SMNVEV (reference sequence). The DNA of the CDR3 is TGTGCCAGCAGAGCTAGCGGGACGGTCTACGAGCAGTACTTC. Translated, it gives CASRASGTVYEQYF.

This clonotype has just a few counts. As DNA, the CDR3 is TGTGCCAGCAGCCCCTCCGGGACAGTCAATGAGCAGTTCTTC. Protein product: CASSPSGTVNEQFF. The V and J genes are TRBV6-1 and TRBJ2-1; 7 nucleotides agree with TRBD1. V lost 6 bases and J lost 6; bases outside the gene matches: 8. The germline V gene has CDR1 MNHNS and CDR2 SASEGT. The CDR3 has 14 amino acids.

In DNA form, the CDR3 reads TGTGCCAGCCGGGACAGGGGGCTGTCTAGCGGGTACGAGCAGTACTTC. Translation: CASRDRGLSSGYEQYF. J is TRBJ2-7 and V is TRBV11-2; 12 bases align to TRBD1. Germline CDR1 is SGHAT and CDR2 is FQNNGV. There are 16 residues in the CDR3. The trim removed 8 bases at V and 4 bases at J, leaving 12 bases unmatched.

This clonotype was seen more than once but under ten times. The chain has TRBV2 and TRBJ1-3; D remains unclear. Germline V gene sequence: CDR1 SNHLY, CDR2 FYNNEI. This CDR3 spans 16 amino acids. V gave up 2 bases and J gave up 0 bases, with 11 bases separating them. CDR3 DNA sequence: TGTGCCAGCAGTGAAACCGGCGAGATCTCTGGAAACACCATATATTTT. Its protein is CASSETGEISGNTIYF.

The table lists this clonotype with many counts. The V and J genes are TRBV24-1 and TRBJ2-5; TRBD2 matches at 7 bases. Trimming cost V 9 bases and J 5 bases; bases outside gene matches: 14. CDR1 and CDR2 from the germline V gene are KGHDR and SFDVKD. This CDR3 comprises 15 residues. The CDR3 loop reads CATSRGGGPGETQYF. The CDR3 DNA follows: TGTGCCACCTCTCGTGGGGGAGGGCCGGGGGAGACCCAGTACTTC.

This clonotype appeared many times. This sequence joins TRBV7-3 and TRBJ1-2; possibly TRBD1 for D (5 bases). Germline-derived CDR1 and CDR2 are SGHTA and FQGTGA. Trimming took off 5 bases at V and 3 bases at J, with 13 bases between the two ends. CDR3 size: 14 residues. CDR3 in DNA: TGTGCCAGCAGCCCTGGGCAGGGAGACTATGGCTACACCTTC. Its translation is CASSPGQGDYGYTF.

The chain employs TRBV6-1 and TRBJ1-3, with D tentatively TRBD1 (5 bases). Per germline, CDR1 MNHNS and CDR2 SASEGT. The CDR3 runs 15 residues. V was clipped by 3 bases and J by 0 bases, with 9 bases between them. The CDR3 loop is CASSDGQSSGNTIYF. The CDR3 DNA reads as TGTGCCAGCAGTGACGGACAATCCTCTGGAAACACCATATATTTT.

This clonotype was recorded a few times. V usage is TRBV28 and J usage is TRBJ1-5; D gene ambiguous. Germline CDR1 reads MDHEN; CDR2 reads SYDVKM. The CDR3 totals 15 residues. The V end lost 2 bases, the J end lost 2 bases, and 10 bases lay between the germline ends. The CDR3 reads CASSLIQDGNQPQHF. For the CDR3, the DNA is TGTGCCAGCAGTTTAATCCAGGATGGCAATCAGCCCCAGCATTTT.

This clonotype was observed a handful of times. This chain uses TRBV13 with TRBJ2-7; 7 bases map to TRBD1. This CDR3 region has 14 residues. After removal of 5 bases from V and 6 bases from J, the junction contained 10 bases not matched to a gene. Germline lookup yields CDR1 PRHDT and CDR2 FYEKMQ (reference sequence). DNA of the CDR3: TGTGCCAGCAGCCCGGACAGGAACCCCTTCGAGCAGTACTTC. It translates to CASSPDRNPFEQYF.

The rearrangement joins TRBV6-1 to TRBJ1-2, with D possibly TRBD1 on 6 matching bases. With 1 base removed from V and 8 bases from J, the gap between germline ends came to 14 bases. This CDR3 spans 14 amino acids. Germline loops: CDR1 MNHNS, CDR2 SASEGT. For the CDR3, the DNA is TGTGCCAGCAGTGAAGATTGGGGGGCGGGAGGCTACACCTTC. Amino acid sequence: CASSEDWGAGGYTF.

The V gene is TRBV20-1, the J gene TRBJ2-5; a possible D gene is TRBD1 (6 bases). The CDR3 sequence is 16 residues long. V dropped 6 bases and J dropped 0 bases, with 20 bases sitting between them. From germline, CDR1 is DFQATT and CDR2 SNEGSKA (reference sequence). CDR3 nucleotide sequence: TGCAGTGCCCCAACCCCGGGGCAGGGGTACCAAGAGACCCAGTACTTC. Amino acid sequence: CSAPTPGQGYQETQYF.

This clonotype was recorded a few times. V and J are TRBV11-3 and TRBJ2-2; the D gene is possibly TRBD1 (6 bases). The CDR3 contains 14 residues. The V and J ends lost 1 base and 6 bases respectively, with 9 bases between them. Per germline, CDR1 SGHNT and CDR2 YENEEA. CDR3 coding DNA: TGTGCCAGCAGCTTAGTGAGGGGGTCCGGGGAGCTGTTTTTT. Translated: CASSLVRGSGELFF.

This clonotype turned up a few times. In nucleotides, the CDR3 is TGTGCCAGCAGTTTGACAGGCGCGAACACCGGGGAGCTGTTTTTT. This gives the protein CASSLTGANTGELFF. The V and J genes are TRBV12-3 or TRBV12-4 and TRBJ2-2; perhaps TRBD1 as D (6 bases). There are 15 residues in the CDR3. V lost 3 bases and J lost 0, with 8 bases in between.

The V call is TRBV5-1, the J call TRBJ2-2; D might be TRBD2 (5 bases). V lost 0 bases, J lost 6 bases, and 9 bases lay in between. The CDR3 length is 14 residues. Germline lookup yields CDR1 SGHRS and CDR2 YFSETQ. CDR3: CASSLDGMPGELFF. CDR3 DNA: TGCGCCAGCAGCTTGGACGGGATGCCCGGGGAGCTGTTTTTT.

The chain links TRBV11-2 to TRBJ2-2; the D gene is possibly TRBD2 (6 bases). Germline CDR1 SGHAT, CDR2 FQNNGV. Trimming left V 5 bases short and J 5 bases short, with 18 bases between. The CDR3 extends over 16 amino acids. The CDR3 DNA reads TGTGCCAGCAGCCAAGCGGAAAGCGGGCGTACCGGGGAGCTGTTTTTT. Translated, it gives CASSQAESGRTGELFF.

This clonotype was seen ten or more times. The gene calls are TRBV27 and TRBJ1-1, with D tentatively TRBD1 (6 bases). V shed 6 bases and J shed 7 bases, with 15 bases lying between them. CDR1 is MNHEY and CDR2 is SMNVEV in the germline V gene (reference sequence). The CDR3 is 13 amino acids. As DNA, the CDR3 is TGTGCCAGCAGAACCACCGGGACACGTGAAGCTTTCTTT. Encoded protein: CASRTTGTREAFF.

Of note for this clonotype: This may be a read error, as it is one base from a much larger clone. This sequence joins TRBV12-3 or TRBV12-4 and TRBJ2-5; D could derive from TRBD1 or TRBD2 (5 bases each). Trimming removed 6 bases from V and 9 bases from J, with 14 bases in between. The CDR3 is 12 amino acids. CDR3 region: CASRALGTAQYF. CDR3 coding DNA: TGTGCCAGCAGGGCCCTAGGGACCGCCCAGTACTTC.

This clonotype was seen a few times. This chain joins TRBV3-1 and TRBJ1-1, with D hard to call. From germline, CDR1 is LGHDT and CDR2 YNNKEL (reference sequence). This CDR3 comprises 15 residues. V was clipped by 3 bases and J by 0 bases, with 11 bases between them. The CDR3 region is CASSHQSGLNTEAFF. CDR3 in DNA: TGTGCCAGCAGCCATCAATCGGGGTTGAACACTGAAGCTTTCTTT.

This rearrangement joins TRBV11-2 to TRBJ2-3; 9 positions match TRBD2. V shed 1 base, J shed 6 bases, and the junction held 11 bases outside the gene matches. The CDR3 is made up of 17 amino acids. Germline CDR1 is SGHAT and CDR2 is FQNNGV. The CDR3 loop is CASSLVASGVNLDTQYF. CDR3 DNA sequence: TGTGCCAGCAGCTTAGTGGCTAGCGGGGTCAATCTCGATACGCAGTATTTT.

With respect to this clonotype: The junction differs from germline at one of its ends, possibly a read error. The chain carries TRBV5-4 and TRBJ2-5; the D gene could be TRBD1 or TRBD2 (8 bases each). Germline V gives CDR1 SGHNT, CDR2 YYREEE (reference sequence). CDR3 length equals 14 residues. In nucleotides, the CDR3 is TGTGCCGGCAGCGGGGGACAGGTCGGTGAGACCCAGTACTTC. This encodes CAGSGGQVGETQYF. Drawing the rest from reference TRBV5-4 and TRBJ2-5, the complete variable domain is ETGVTQSPTHLIKTRGQQVTLRCSSQSGHNTVSWYQQALGQGPQFIFQYYREEENGRGNFPPRFSGLQFPNYSSELNVNALELDDSALYLCAGSGGQVGETQYFGPGTRLLVL.

This clonotype was recorded at least ten times. This sequence joins TRBV6-1 and TRBJ1-2; possible D gene TRBD1, 5 bases. V lost 7 bases and J 8 bases, leaving 20 bases between the germline ends. Germline CDR1 reads MNHNS; CDR2 reads SASEGT. The CDR3 extends over 14 amino acids. CDR3 DNA: TGTGCCAGCACCCTGGGGGGGACGGTAAGAGGCTACACCTTC. Protein: CASTLGGTVRGYTF.

The chain recombines TRBV30 with TRBJ2-5, with 10 bases aligning to TRBD1. Germline CDR1 and CDR2: GTSNPN and SVGIG (reference sequence). J lost 5 bases, V lost 5 bases, and 5 bases had no gene match. This CDR3 is 13 amino acids long. The CDR3 sequence: CAWRQGAGETQYF. For the CDR3, the DNA is TGTGCCTGGCGACAGGGGGCGGGGGAGACCCAGTACTTC.

This rearrangement joins TRBV6-1 to TRBJ1-1; D unclear. With 6 bases removed from V and 4 bases from J, the gap between germline ends came to 12 bases. Per the germline V gene, CDR1 is MNHNS and CDR2 is SASEGT. The CDR3 has 13 amino acids. CDR3 coding DNA: TGTGCCAGCAGCAACAACAAGGGCACTGAAGCTTTCTTT. Protein sequence: CASSNNKGTEAFF.

In this sample, this clonotype turned up a few times. The chain is built from TRBV11-2 and TRBJ2-5, with D maybe TRBD2 (6 bases). The V gene lost 3 bases and the J gene lost 1 base, with 18 bases spanning the gap. The CDR3 runs to 17 residues. CDR1 SGHAT and CDR2 FQNNGV come from the germline V gene. CDR3 nucleotide sequence: TGTGCCAGCAGCTTCTCTTTTACCCCCGGGAGCCAAGAGACCCAGTACTTC. Translation: CASSFSFTPGSQETQYF.